This T cell receptor (beta chain) appears in the sequencing data of a study of beta chain features in type 1 diabetes. Study-wide points: The analysis here could not establish whether HLA type shapes TCRB rearrangement.

For this clone: Its antigen remains unidentified.

Per germline, CDR1 KGHSH and CDR2 LQKENI. CDR3 size: 14 residues. Trimming removed 3 bases from V and 5 bases from J, with 11 bases in between. Reverse transcribing all isolated RNA meant expressed TCRB transcripts were sequenced. Using immunoSEQ multiplex PCR, the repertoire was profiled, and TCRdb retains in-frame clones only, with some absent. Of around 500,000 clones in the sample, roughly 10% were seen once. The TCR was taken from a woman between 18 and 29 years old in good health. Sequencing was performed on naive CD4+ T cells from blood. This chain joins TRBV18 and TRBJ1-5; D is unresolved. CDR3 nucleotide sequence: TGTGCCAGCTCACCCTATTCTCTAGATCAGCCCCAGCATTTT. Translating it yields CASSPYSLDQPQHF.